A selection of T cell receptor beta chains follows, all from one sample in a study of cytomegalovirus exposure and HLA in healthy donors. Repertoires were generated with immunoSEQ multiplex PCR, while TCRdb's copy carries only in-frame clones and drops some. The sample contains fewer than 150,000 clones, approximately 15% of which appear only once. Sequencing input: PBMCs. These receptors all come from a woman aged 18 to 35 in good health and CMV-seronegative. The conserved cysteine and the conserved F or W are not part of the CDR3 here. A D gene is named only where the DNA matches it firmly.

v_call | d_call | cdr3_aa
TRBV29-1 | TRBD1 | SVQRQGPNTEAF
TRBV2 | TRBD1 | ASSRDRGLYEQY
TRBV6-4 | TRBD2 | ASSDSIAGSNNEQF
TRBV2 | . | ASSPDSPGNTIY
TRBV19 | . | ASAGGSNQPQH
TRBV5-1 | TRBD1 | ASNLQGAAEQY
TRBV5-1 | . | ASSLDSTSTDTQY
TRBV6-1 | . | ASSDDPGDTIY
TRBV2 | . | ASSAPPGEETQY
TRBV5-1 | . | ASSLVGADTEAF
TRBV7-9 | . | ASSSGLQETQY
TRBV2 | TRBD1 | ASRQFDRAQETQY
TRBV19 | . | ASSIGTMNTEAF